Included here is one TCR beta chain sequence, with context. Its target is not known. The data stem from a study of shared clonotypes between healthy human individuals. Study results and limitations: It was only blood that was sampled, and tissue repertoires likely differ.

Germline V gives CDR1 SEHNR, CDR2 FQNEAQ (reference sequence). The CDR3 runs 15 residues. After removal of 5 bases from V and 6 bases from J, the junction contained 8 bases not matched to a gene. Those who donated were healthy HIV-negative adults, with no recent acute infections or vaccinations reported. Libraries were prepared by immunoSEQ multiplex PCR; TCRdb keeps only in-frame clonotypes and omits some of them. The repertoire holds about 1.5 million clones, with approximately 98% as singletons. Sequences were obtained from naive CD4+ T cells sorted from blood. Sample subset: CD45RA+ positively selected. V usage is TRBV7-9 and J usage is TRBJ2-3; 10 bases match TRBD1. This TCR derives from a young man in good health. The DNA for the CDR3 is TGTGCCAGCAGCATCCCGGGACAGGGGAGTGATACGCAGTATTTT. Amino acids: CASSIPGQGSDTQYF.